These 17 T cell receptor beta chains came from one sample sequenced in a study of cytomegalovirus exposure and HLA in healthy donors. The PCR employed 60 Vbeta primers together with 13 Jbeta primers. Sequencing was performed with immunoSEQ multiplex PCR; in TCRdb, only in-frame clones are kept and a portion is missing. The sample has about 83,000 clones, less than 85% seen once. Sequenced: PBMCs. Source of these receptors: a man in his sixties in good health and CMV-seronegative.

This chain connects TRBV4-2 to TRBJ2-2; 8 nucleotides line up with TRBD1. The germline gives CDR1 LGHNA, CDR2 YNFKEQ. With V trimmed by 6 bases and J by 2 bases, 5 bases remained unmatched. CDR3 length: 15 residues. CDR3 bases: TGTGCCAGCAGAGACAGGGGCCTCAACACCGGGGAGCTGTTTTTT. Protein sequence: CASRDRGLNTGELFF.

This clone was seen more than once but under ten times. This chain links TRBV12-5 with TRBJ1-4; D is ambiguous. The CDR3 has 13 amino acids. V was pared by 1 base and J by 7 bases, with 7 bases between. CDR1 and CDR2 from the germline V gene are LGHNT and FRNRAP. CDR3 in amino acids: CASGLASLEKLFF. CDR3 bases: TGTGCTAGTGGTTTGGCTTCCCTTGAAAAACTGTTTTTT.

This clone was detected only once. CDR3 nucleotides: TGTGCCAGCAGCTTTACAGCGGGGGGGCCTAGTGAGCAGTTCTTC. It is translated as CASSFTAGGPSEQFF. The V call is TRBV7-9, the J call TRBJ2-1, with TRBD2 matching 10 bases. This CDR3 has 15 residues. V was pared by 3 bases and J by 9 bases, with 8 bases of the junction left unmatched. Germline assignment: CDR1 SEHNR and CDR2 FQNEAQ (reference sequence). Complete variable domain (other parts from reference TRBV7-9 and TRBJ2-1): DTGVSQNPRHKITKRGQNVTFRCDPISEHNRLYWYRQTLGQGPEFLTYFQNEAQLEKSRLLSDRFSAERPKGSFSTLEIQRTEQGDSAMYLCASSFTAGGPSEQFFGPGTRLTVL.

This sequence joins TRBV4-1 and TRBJ2-5, with D tentatively TRBD1 (6 bases). Germline V CDR1 and CDR2: MGHRA, YSYEKL. The CDR3 length is 16 residues. Trimming pared 0 bases from V and 4 bases from J, leaving 15 bases between. The CDR3, as DNA: TGCGCCAGCAGCCAAGATGGTCTACAGGGTGTAGAGACCCAGTACTTC. Its translation: CASSQDGLQGVETQYF.

The CDR3 DNA sequence: TGTGCCAGCAGAAGCGGGGGCTCCTACAATGAGCAGTTCTTC. Translation gives CASRSGGSYNEQFF. This chain links TRBV6-5 with TRBJ2-1, with 8 bases lining up with TRBD2. V was pared by 6 bases and J by 0 bases, with 1 base of the junction left unmatched. The CDR3 totals 14 residues. In germline, CDR1 is MNHEY, CDR2 SVGAGI.

The table lists this clone with a few counts. The gene calls are TRBV2 and TRBJ2-1, with a possible D match to TRBD2 (7 bases). Trimming took 5 bases from V and 4 from J, leaving 12 bases between them. The germline gives CDR1 SNHLY, CDR2 FYNNEI. CDR3 size: 14 residues. CDR3 coding DNA: TGTGCCAGCAGTAACGGGGGGCCGTACAATGAGCAGTTCTTC. As protein: CASSNGGPYNEQFF.

This clone has only one observation. Compared with germline, one end of the junction differs, possibly owing to a read error. Distinct nucleotide sequences in the sample also encode this CDR3. This chain uses TRBV18 with TRBJ1-1; D ambiguous. The CDR3 covers 15 residues. CDR1 is KGHSH and CDR2 is LQKENI in the germline V gene. Here the CDR3 DNA reads TGTGCCAGCTCACCGGACTCCCCCCGGAGCACTGAGGCTTTCTTT. This translates into CASSPDSPRSTEAFF. Combining the CDR3 with reference TRBV18 and TRBJ1-1 gives the whole variable domain NAGVMQNPRHLVRRRGQEARLRCSPMKGHSHVYWYRQLPEEGLKFMVYLQKENIIDESGMPKERFSAEFPKEGPSILRIQQVVRGDSAAYFCASSPDSPRSTEAFFGQGTRLTVV.

The V gene is TRBV19, the J gene TRBJ1-5, with D unclear. Germline loops: CDR1 LNHDA, CDR2 SQIVND (reference sequence). V gave up 6 bases and J gave up 3 bases, with 9 bases separating them. This CDR3 has 13 amino acids. The CDR3 bases are TGTGCCAGTAGACCAGGATTCAATCAGCCCCAGCATTTT. Protein product: CASRPGFNQPQHF.

V and J are TRBV5-6 and TRBJ1-1, with a possible D match to TRBD1 (6 bases). The CDR3 sequence is 16 residues long. Germline CDR1 and CDR2: SGHDT and YYEEEE. With 0 bases removed from V and 5 bases from J, the gap between germline ends came to 17 bases. The CDR3 spells CASSLGGGGGYTEAFF. In DNA form, the CDR3 reads TGTGCCAGCAGCTTGGGCGGTGGGGGCGGGTATACTGAAGCTTTCTTT.

The genes are TRBV5-5 and TRBJ2-7; possible D gene TRBD2, 6 bases. CDR3 length: 14 residues. With 4 bases removed from V and 2 bases from J, the gap between germline ends came to 13 bases. Germline-derived CDR1 and CDR2 are SGHKS and YYEKEE (reference sequence). CDR3 sequence reads: CASSQGLNPYEQYF. CDR3 sequence (DNA): TGTGCCAGCAGCCAGGGACTGAATCCCTACGAGCAGTACTTC.

V and J are TRBV7-3 and TRBJ2-3; D not certain. The CDR3 extends over 13 amino acids. Per the germline V gene, CDR1 is SGHTA and CDR2 is FQGTGA. Trimming took 2 bases from V and 2 from J, leaving 5 bases between them. The CDR3 loop reads CASSLQDTDTQYF. The CDR3 bases are TGTGCCAGCAGCTTACAGGACACAGATACGCAGTATTTT.

The chain is built from TRBV18 and TRBJ2-7; 8 bases map to TRBD1. CDR1 is KGHSH and CDR2 is LQKENI in the germline V gene. The V gene end was trimmed by 2 bases and the J gene end by 2 bases; junction bases not matched to a gene: 5. CDR3 length: 15 residues. This CDR3 reads CASSPGQGGAYEQYF. CDR3 bases: TGTGCCAGCTCACCAGGACAGGGAGGAGCCTACGAGCAGTACTTC.

The chain employs TRBV15 and TRBJ2-1; TRBD2 agrees at 9 bases. Unmatched junction bases numbered 9, after V lost 3 bases and J lost 9 bases. Germline CDR1 LNHNV, CDR2 YYDKDF (reference sequence). CDR3 size: 15 residues. DNA of the CDR3: TGTGCCACCAGCAGGACCTCGGGCGGGGGGGTTGAGCAGTTCTTC. Translated: CATSRTSGGGVEQFF.

The chain has TRBV11-3 and TRBJ2-7; 10 bases fit TRBD2. Germline CDR1 and CDR2: SGHNT and YENEEA. V lost 4 bases, J lost 9 bases, and 12 bases stayed unmatched. The CDR3 contains 15 residues. CDR3 coding DNA: TGTGCCAGCAGCTCCCGGAGCGGGGGGGCGGAAGTGCAGTACTTC. Translating gives CASSSRSGGAEVQYF.

The chain joins TRBV6-6 to TRBJ1-4; possibly TRBD1 for D (5 bases). V was shortened by 5 bases and J by 5 bases, with 18 bases between the two germline ends. The CDR3 runs to 16 residues. Germline V gene lookup returns CDR1 MNHNY and CDR2 SVGAGI (reference sequence). CDR3 sequence reads: CASSARRGGGNEKLFF. DNA of the CDR3: TGTGCCAGCAGTGCCAGACGGGGGGGAGGGAATGAAAAACTGTTTTTT.

This chain joins TRBV4-1 and TRBJ2-5; TRBD2 agrees at 10 bases. V shed 2 bases, J shed 1 base, and the junction held 7 bases outside the gene matches. This CDR3 comprises 17 residues. Germline CDR1 reads MGHRA; CDR2 reads YSYEKL. The CDR3 spells CASSQKSGGAVQETQYF. CDR3 nucleotides: TGCGCCAGCAGCCAAAAAAGCGGGGGGGCGGTCCAAGAGACCCAGTACTTC.

The chain has TRBV6-1 and TRBJ1-5; D is unclear. With 5 bases removed from V and 5 bases from J, the gap between germline ends came to 10 bases. Germline V gene data show CDR1 as MNHNS and CDR2 as SASEGT. The CDR3 contains 13 residues. CDR3: CASSFGIHQPQHF. CDR3 in DNA: TGTGCCAGCAGTTTCGGGATTCATCAGCCCCAGCATTTT.